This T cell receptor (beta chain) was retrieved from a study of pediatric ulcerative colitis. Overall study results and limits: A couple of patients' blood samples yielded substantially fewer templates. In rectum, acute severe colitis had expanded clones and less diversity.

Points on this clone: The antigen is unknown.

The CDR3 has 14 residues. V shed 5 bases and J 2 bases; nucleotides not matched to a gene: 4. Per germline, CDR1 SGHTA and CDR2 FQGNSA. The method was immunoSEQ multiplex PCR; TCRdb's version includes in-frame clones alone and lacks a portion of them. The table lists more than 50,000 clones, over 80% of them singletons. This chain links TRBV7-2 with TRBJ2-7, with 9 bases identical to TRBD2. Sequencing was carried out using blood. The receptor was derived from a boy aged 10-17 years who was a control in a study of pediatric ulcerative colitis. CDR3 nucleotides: TGTGCCAGCAGCGCCCGACTAGCGGCCTACGAGCAGTACTTC. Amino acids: CASSARLAAYEQYF.